This TCR beta chain was profiled in a study of early T cells in non-severe SARS-CoV-2 infection. This clonotype was counted ten times or more. V lost 5 bases and J lost 7; bases outside the gene matches: 9. Germline loops: CDR1 KGHDR, CDR2 SFDVKD. The CDR3 spans 16 residues. TCRdb passed the 5' RACE reads through MiXCR, listing each CDR3 protein once. The data show tens of thousands of distinct CDR3 sequences, approximately 5.6% seen once. The specimen was whole blood. The chain joins TRBV24-1 to TRBJ2-1, with TRBD1 identical over 11 bases. The TCR comes from an adult who was a healthcare worker with PCR-confirmed SARS-CoV-2 infection or an uninfected control (not recorded which). The CDR3 DNA sequence: TGTGCCACCAGTGGCCCCGGGACAGGGGGTTGGAATGAGCAGTTCTTC. This codes for CATSGPGTGGWNEQFF.